This TCR beta chain was captured by sequencing in a study of tumor T cells in aggressive B-cell lymphoma. Produced via immunoSEQ multiplex PCR; TCRdb's table is partial and in-frame only. Found here are 6,200 or so clones, roughly 88% of them singletons; the top ten hold 3% to 3.5%. The CDR3 runs 16 residues. The V gene end was trimmed by 7 bases and the J gene end by 3 bases; junction bases not matched to a gene: 14. Germline V lookup: CDR1 SGHKS, CDR2 YYEKEE (reference sequence). This clone has just one count. What was sequenced was tumor tissue. This receptor was taken from an adult with diffuse large B cell lymphoma. Some clones in this sample may be carry-over from other donors' samples. The chain joins TRBV5-5 to TRBJ2-3; 7 bases are a match to TRBD1. The CDR3 bases are TGTGCCAGCCACCCCATCGCGCAGGGGGTTACAGATACGCAGTATTTT. This encodes CASHPIAQGVTDTQYF.